This entry concerns a single T cell receptor (beta chain). Its target is not known. The source of the sample is a study of blood T cells in healthy people across ages. CDR1 and CDR2 (germline): LNHDA, SQIVND (reference sequence). J lost 3 bases, V lost 8 bases, and 9 bases had no gene match. The CDR3 is 15 residues long. Study-level findings and limits: For the donors, CMV status was unknown and possibly confounded expanded clonotype changes.

Primers used in a second PCR of about 7 to 12 cycles were a sample-barcoded 5' primer and a J-beta primer mix. TCRdb itself ran the 5' RACE reads through MiXCR, one entry per CDR3 protein. The table has under 1,000,000 distinct CDR3 sequences, about 36% seen once. Healthy Caucasian individuals from Russia aged about 6 to 90 served as donors. PBMCs, at least 7 million per sample, were isolated. The sequenced material came from blood. This chain links TRBV19 with TRBJ2-1; 8 bases agree with TRBD1. This receptor was taken from a man aged 18 to 35 in good health. In DNA, the CDR3 is TGTGCCAGTCGACAGGGGAGTCTTATCTACAATGAGCAGTTCTTC. Translated, it gives CASRQGSLIYNEQFF.